The 25 T cell receptor beta chains presented below share a single source sample, sequenced in a study of CD8+ T cells in alopecia areata. Treatment specified: oral pan-JAK inhibitor, 5-10 mg twice daily. TCR sequencing used cDNA made by reverse transcription of extracted RNA. The table came from immunoSEQ multiplex PCR; TCRdb's copy has only in-frame clones and leaves some out. In the table there are about 280,000 clones, roughly 60% of which are singletons. Specimen: CD4+ T cells sorted from blood, collected at week 24, from a patient treated with tofacitinib. The receptors here all came from a human donor with alopecia areata.

In this sample, this clone turned up a few times. The genes are TRBV11-1 and TRBJ2-3; D remains ambiguous. CDR3 length: 11 amino acids. The V end was cut by 2 bases, the J end by 6 bases, with 3 bases between. CDR1 is SGHAT and CDR2 is FQDESV in the germline V gene (reference sequence). This CDR3 is CASSLLDTQYF. Written as DNA, the CDR3 is TGTGCCAGCAGCTTACTTGATACGCAGTATTTT.

This clone was detected a few times. The CDR3 spells CAYLYQGEMTGELFF. The CDR3, as DNA: TGTGCCTACCTTTACCAGGGGGAGATGACCGGGGAGCTGTTTTTT. The rearrangement uses TRBV5-4 and TRBJ2-2; 7 bases are shared with TRBD1. CDR1 SGHNT and CDR2 YYREEE come from the germline V gene (reference sequence). After removal of 10 bases from V and 5 bases from J, the junction contained 14 bases not matched to a gene. This CDR3 is 15 amino acids long. Full variable domain (missing parts from reference TRBV5-4 and TRBJ2-2): ETGVTQSPTHLIKTRGQQVTLRCSSQSGHNTVSWYQQALGQGPQFIFQYYREEENGRGNFPPRFSGLQFPNYSSELNVNALELDDSALYLCAYLYQGEMTGELFFGEGSRLTVL.

The rearrangement joins TRBV2 to TRBJ2-3; no clear D. CDR1 and CDR2 from the germline V gene are SNHLY and FYNNEI. This CDR3 is built from 14 residues. The germline V and J ends were trimmed by 6 bases and 6 bases, with 16 bases remaining between them. Here the CDR3 DNA reads TGTGCCAGCAGCCCCGGGCCGTCGGTGGATACGCAGTATTTT. This sequence encodes CASSPGPSVDTQYF.

V is TRBV28 and J is TRBJ2-3; TRBD2 matches 8 bases. The V gene's germline CDR1 is MDHEN and CDR2 SYDVKM. J was trimmed by 0 bases and V by 10 bases; bases with no gene match: 9. This CDR3 is 15 amino acids long. The CDR3 DNA is TGTGCCACCTGGGGACTAGTACCTAGCACAGATACGCAGTATTTT. This sequence encodes CATWGLVPSTDTQYF. Based on the CDR3 plus reference TRBV28 and TRBJ2-3, the full variable domain is DVKVTQSSRYLVKRTGEKVFLECVQDMDHENMFWYRQDPGLGLRLIYFSYDVKMKEKGDIPEGYSVSREKKERFSLILESASTNQTSMYLCATWGLVPSTDTQYFGPGTRLTVL.

This clone appeared a few times. The CDR3 coding sequence is TGTGCCAGCAGCTTAGTGGGGGGCGAAAACATTCAGTACTTC. It yields the protein CASSLVGGENIQYF. The rearrangement uses TRBV11-2 and TRBJ2-4; D may correspond to TRBD1 or TRBD2 (6 bases each). In germline, CDR1 is SGHAT, CDR2 FQNNGV. This CDR3 comprises 14 residues. V lost 1 base, J lost 5 bases, and 9 bases lay in between.

This clone appeared a few times. The gene calls are TRBV28 and TRBJ1-5, with D tentatively TRBD1 (5 bases). V was pared by 4 bases and J by 3 bases, with 16 bases between. Germline V gene data show CDR1 as MDHEN and CDR2 as SYDVKM. This CDR3 has 16 amino acids. This chain's CDR3 is CASSSNRLWLNQPQHF. For the CDR3, the DNA is TGTGCCAGCAGTTCAAACAGGTTATGGCTCAATCAGCCCCAGCATTTT. Full variable domain (remainder filled in from reference TRBV28 and TRBJ1-5): DVKVTQSSRYLVKRTGEKVFLECVQDMDHENMFWYRQDPGLGLRLIYFSYDVKMKEKGDIPEGYSVSREKKERFSLILESASTNQTSMYLCASSSNRLWLNQPQHFGDGTRLSIL.

This chain uses TRBV7-9 with TRBJ2-5, with D possibly TRBD1 on 5 matching bases. Germline lookup yields CDR1 SEHNR and CDR2 FQNEAQ (reference sequence). CDR3 length: 14 amino acids. The V end lost 8 bases, the J end lost 0 bases, and 13 bases lay between the germline ends. The CDR3 DNA is TGTGCCAGCGGGGCACCTCCCCACCAAGAGACCCAGTACTTC. This sequence encodes CASGAPPHQETQYF.

The chain uses TRBV9 and TRBJ2-1, with TRBD2 matching over 8 bases. The V gene's germline CDR1 is SGDLS and CDR2 YYNGEE. This CDR3 is built from 16 residues. Trimming took 0 bases from V and 2 from J; bases not matched to a gene: 4. The CDR3 is CASSVVVSGAYNEQFF. The CDR3 DNA sequence: TGTGCCAGCAGCGTAGTTGTTAGCGGGGCCTACAATGAGCAGTTCTTC.

V usage is TRBV4-2 and J usage is TRBJ2-2; TRBD2 matches at 11 bases. The germline V gene has CDR1 LGHNA and CDR2 YNFKEQ. Trimming removed 4 bases from V and 7 bases from J; junction bases left unmatched: 8. CDR3 length: 16 residues. CDR3 protein: CASSPRLAGLGGELFF. In DNA form, the CDR3 reads TGTGCCAGCAGCCCCCGACTAGCGGGGCTCGGCGGGGAGCTGTTTTTT.

This chain joins TRBV7-9 and TRBJ1-5; 7 positions agree with TRBD1. V lost 4 bases, J lost 5 bases, and 2 bases stayed unmatched. This CDR3 comprises 13 residues. Per the germline V gene, CDR1 is SEHNR and CDR2 is FQNEAQ (reference sequence). CDR3 sequence: CASSSQGDQPQHF. DNA of the CDR3: TGTGCCAGCAGCTCCCAGGGGGATCAGCCCCAGCATTTT.

This clone has only a few counts. The chain carries TRBV29-1 and TRBJ1-1; D remains unclear. Germline lookup yields CDR1 SQVTM and CDR2 ANQGSEA. The CDR3 runs to 10 residues. V was pared by 3 bases and J by 3 bases, with 2 bases between. The CDR3 DNA sequence: TGCAGCGTTGATTACACTGAAGCTTTCTTT. Translated: CSVDYTEAFF.

The chain employs TRBV18 and TRBJ1-2; tentative D call: TRBD1 (6 bases). The germline CDR1 and CDR2 sequences are KGHSH and LQKENI. Trimming left V 6 bases short and J 6 bases short, with 14 bases between. The CDR3 totals 13 residues. The CDR3 sequence: CASSSGRGDGYTF. The CDR3 nucleotides read TGTGCCAGCTCGTCGGGCAGGGGAGATGGCTACACCTTC.

The chain links TRBV6-5 to TRBJ2-1, with a weak D call TRBD2 (6 bases). The CDR3 is made up of 15 amino acids. The V gene's germline CDR1 is MNHEY and CDR2 SVGAGI. V lost 5 bases to trimming and J lost 7 bases, with 18 bases between them. CDR3 loop: CASSPRREGRNEQFF. The CDR3 DNA reads as TGTGCCAGCAGTCCCCGCAGAGAAGGGAGGAATGAGCAGTTCTTC.

The chain has TRBV9 and TRBJ2-1; TRBD2 agrees at 7 bases. Germline CDR1 is SGDLS and CDR2 is YYNGEE. The CDR3 contains 15 residues. V gave up 1 base and J gave up 2 bases; unmatched junction bases: 3. CDR3 region: CASSVRLAAYNEQFF. The CDR3 nucleotides are TGTGCCAGCAGCGTACGGCTAGCGGCCTACAATGAGCAGTTCTTC.

This clone was found a few times. The V call is TRBV29-1, the J call TRBJ2-1; the D gene is possibly TRBD2 (6 bases). Germline CDR1 and CDR2: SQVTM and ANQGSEA. V was trimmed by 3 bases and J by 4 bases, leaving 13 bases between them. The CDR3 runs to 14 residues. In DNA form, the CDR3 reads TGCAGCGTTGATGGGGGGTCTAGGTACAATGAGCAGTTCTTC. Translation gives CSVDGGSRYNEQFF.

V usage is TRBV11-2 and J usage is TRBJ2-2; 10 bases map to TRBD1. The germline V gene encodes CDR1 SGHAT and CDR2 FQNNGV. This CDR3 region has 15 residues. The ends lost 1 base at V and 7 bases at J; junction bases unmatched: 3. The CDR3 DNA reads TGTGCCAGCAGCTTAGGACAGGGGGCTAACGGGGAGCTGTTTTTT. Protein product: CASSLGQGANGELFF. Supplemented by reference TRBV11-2 and TRBJ2-2, the full variable domain reads EAGVAQSPRYKIIEKRQSVAFWCNPISGHATLYWYQQILGQGPKLLIQFQNNGVVDDSQLPKDRFSAERLKGVDSTLKIQPAKLEDSAVYLCASSLGQGANGELFFGEGSRLTVL.

This clone was seen just once. This chain joins TRBV4-1 and TRBJ2-1; 9 nucleotides line up with TRBD1. Losses at the gene ends were 0 bases for V and 7 bases for J; bases not matched to a gene: 4. Germline CDR1 reads MGHRA; CDR2 reads YSYEKL. The CDR3 has 15 residues. Here the CDR3 reads CASSQDRTGVNEQFF. As DNA, the CDR3 is TGCGCCAGCAGCCAAGATCGGACAGGGGTGAATGAGCAGTTCTTC.

The sample holds a few counts of this clone. The gene calls are TRBV5-1 and TRBJ1-1; TRBD1 agrees at 7 bases. The germline V gene encodes CDR1 SGHRS and CDR2 YFSETQ. J was trimmed by 12 bases and V by 5 bases; bases with no gene match: 13. CDR3 length equals 13 residues. The CDR3 spells CASRGKQGSPTFF. Written as DNA, the CDR3 is TGCGCCAGCAGGGGGAAACAGGGGAGCCCAACTTTCTTT.

This clone has just one count. This sequence joins TRBV6-5 and TRBJ1-1; D is ambiguous. The CDR3 has 13 amino acids. V lost 6 bases and J lost 5, with 13 bases in between. CDR1 is MNHEY and CDR2 is SVGAGI in the germline V gene. The CDR3 DNA reads TGTGCCAGCAGCCGACATTTAGGGACTGAAGCTTTCTTT. Amino acid sequence: CASSRHLGTEAFF.

This clone has a single count. The chain carries TRBV5-8 and TRBJ2-7; D may be TRBD2 (5 bases). The germline CDR1 and CDR2 sequences are SGHTS and YDEGEE. The CDR3 contains 13 residues. The ends were cut back, 4 bases at V and 2 bases at J, with 10 bases in the middle. The CDR3 loop is CASSLAGTYEQYF. In nucleotides, the CDR3 is TGTGCCAGCAGCCTAGCAGGTACCTACGAGCAGTACTTC. The complete variable domain, with remaining parts taken from reference TRBV5-8 and TRBJ2-7, reads EAGVTQSPTHLIKTRGQQATLRCSPISGHTSVYWYQQALGLGLQFLLWYDEGEERNRGNFPPRFSGRQFPNYSSELNVNALELEDSALYLCASSLAGTYEQYFGPGTRLTVT.

This clone came up a few times. This chain connects TRBV28 to TRBJ2-7, with 8 bases identical to TRBD1. The J segment lost 2 bases and the V segment lost 5 bases, leaving 8 bases of the junction unmatched. CDR3 length: 15 amino acids. The V gene's germline CDR1 is MDHEN and CDR2 SYDVKM. CDR3: CASSPTRTGPYEQYF. Written as DNA, the CDR3 is TGTGCCAGCAGTCCAACAAGGACAGGGCCCTACGAGCAGTACTTC.

This chain links TRBV5-1 with TRBJ2-6; the D is unclear. Germline CDR1 is SGHRS and CDR2 is YFSETQ. V lost 2 bases and J 0 bases, leaving 9 bases between the germline ends. This CDR3 comprises 16 residues. The DNA for the CDR3 is TGCGCCAGCAGCTTCGCACCTAGCTCTGGGGCCAACGTCCTGACTTTC. It is translated as CASSFAPSSGANVLTF.

This clone showed up just a few times. The chain employs TRBV29-1 and TRBJ1-1; the match to TRBD1 covers 7 bases. Unmatched junction bases numbered 10, after V lost 6 bases and J lost 9 bases. CDR3 length equals 12 residues. Germline assignment: CDR1 SQVTM and CDR2 ANQGSEA. CDR3 protein: CSVALNRGQAFF. The CDR3 DNA follows: TGCAGCGTGGCTCTTAACAGGGGACAAGCTTTCTTT.

The rearrangement joins TRBV29-1 to TRBJ2-3; TRBD2 agrees at 11 bases. This CDR3 is built from 16 residues. The junction had 6 bases not matched to a gene; V was cut back by 2 bases and J by 2 bases. CDR1 and CDR2 from the germline V gene are SQVTM and ANQGSEA. The CDR3 reads CSVEIGTSGPTDTQYF. CDR3 coding DNA: TGCAGCGTTGAAATCGGGACTAGCGGCCCCACAGATACGCAGTATTTT.

CDR3 nucleotide sequence: TGTGCCAGCAGCAGGGGCGGGGGATCCTACAATGAGCAGTTCTTC. Translated, it gives CASSRGGGSYNEQFF. The chain is built from TRBV27 and TRBJ2-1; D is possibly TRBD2 (7 bases). Trimming pared 6 bases from V and 1 base from J, leaving 13 bases between. CDR1 and CDR2 (germline): MNHEY, SMNVEV (reference sequence). CDR3 length: 15 amino acids.